This paragraph reports one T cell receptor beta chain. V was shortened by 3 bases and J by 4 bases, with 16 bases between the two germline ends. The CDR3 has 15 residues. Germline lookup yields CDR1 WSHSY and CDR2 SAAADI. The data derive from a study of response to subunit inactivated influenza vaccine. Each CDR3 protein gets one entry after TCRdb re-called the RT-PCR reads with MiXCR. The sample has roughly 760,000 distinct CDR3 sequences; 20% to 25% are singletons. This sequence originates from a man in his forties or fifties who received an inactivated influenza vaccine. The V gene is TRBV10-2, the J gene TRBJ2-7; TRBD2 might be the D (6 bases). The sequenced sample was PBMCs from blood, obtained roughly 5 days after vaccination. The CDR3 DNA reads as TGCGCCAGCAGTGACCCACTGGCGGGGATGTACGAGCAGTACTTC. It encodes CASSDPLAGMYEQYF.